This record looks at one TCR beta chain sequence and its context. Produced via immunoSEQ multiplex PCR; TCRdb's table is partial and in-frame only. The repertoire has fewer than 350,000 clones, about 90% of them found once; the top ten carry roughly 1.6%. Donors were grouped by their self-reported clinical history. Per the germline V gene, CDR1 is KGHSH and CDR2 is LQKENI. This CDR3 is 18 amino acids long. The J segment lost 1 base and the V segment lost 1 base, leaving 6 bases of the junction unmatched. This entry belongs to a study of blood T cell repertoires in COVID-19. For the study at large: PBMCs, B-cell-depleted T cells, or T cells were the source of the cDNA or gDNA that made up the material.

The sequenced sample consisted of PBMCs or T cells enriched from blood (not recorded which). The chain recombines TRBV18 with TRBJ2-7; 14 nucleotides line up with TRBD2. The clonotype was recovered from a woman aged 18 to 35 with acute COVID-19. In DNA, the CDR3 is TGTGCCAGCTCACCACTTGGGACTAGCGGGAGTAGGTCCTACGAGCAGTACTTC. Translation gives CASSPLGTSGSRSYEQYF. Combining the CDR3 with reference TRBV18 and TRBJ2-7 gives the whole variable domain NAGVMQNPRHLVRRRGQEARLRCSPMKGHSHVYWYRQLPEEGLKFMVYLQKENIIDESGMPKERFSAEFPKEGPSILRIQQVVRGDSAAYFCASSPLGTSGSRSYEQYFGPGTRLTVT.